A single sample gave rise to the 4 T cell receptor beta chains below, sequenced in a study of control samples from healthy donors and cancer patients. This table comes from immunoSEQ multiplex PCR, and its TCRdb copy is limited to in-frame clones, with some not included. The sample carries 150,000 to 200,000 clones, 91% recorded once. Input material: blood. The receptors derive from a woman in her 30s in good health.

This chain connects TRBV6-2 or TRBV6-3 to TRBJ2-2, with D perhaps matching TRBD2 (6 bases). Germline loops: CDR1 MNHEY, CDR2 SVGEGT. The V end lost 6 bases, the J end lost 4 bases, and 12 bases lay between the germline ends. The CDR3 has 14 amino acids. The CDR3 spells CASSRESATGELFF. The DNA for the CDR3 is TGTGCCAGCAGCCGGGAGTCCGCCACCGGGGAGCTGTTTTTT.

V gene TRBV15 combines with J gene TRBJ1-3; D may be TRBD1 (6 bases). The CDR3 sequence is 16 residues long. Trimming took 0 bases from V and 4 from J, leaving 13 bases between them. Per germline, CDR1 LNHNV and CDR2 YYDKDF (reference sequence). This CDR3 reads CATSRDGGLRGNTIYF. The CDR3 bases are TGTGCCACCAGCAGAGATGGGGGCTTGAGAGGAAACACCATATATTTT.

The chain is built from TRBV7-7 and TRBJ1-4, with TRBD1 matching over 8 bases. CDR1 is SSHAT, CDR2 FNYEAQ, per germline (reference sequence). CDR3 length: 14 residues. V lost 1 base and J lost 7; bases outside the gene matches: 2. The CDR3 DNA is TGTGCCAGCAGCTTAGGGGACAGGAGTGAAAAACTGTTTTTT. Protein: CASSLGDRSEKLFF.

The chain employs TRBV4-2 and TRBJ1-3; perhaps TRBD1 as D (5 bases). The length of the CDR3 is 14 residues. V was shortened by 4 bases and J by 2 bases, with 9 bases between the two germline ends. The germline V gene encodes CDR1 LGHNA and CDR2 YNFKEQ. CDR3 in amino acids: CASSRPGTGNTIYF. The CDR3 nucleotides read TGTGCCAGCAGCCGACCAGGGACTGGAAACACCATATATTTT.